This T cell receptor beta chain was sequenced during a study of blood T cells in healthy people across ages. Russia was home to the donors, healthy Caucasian individuals aged about 6 to 90. This CDR3 comprises 18 residues. Germline assignment: CDR1 SGHRS and CDR2 YFSETQ. Germline trimming cut 3 bases from V and 0 bases from J; bases unmatched to any gene: 7. This clonotype came up a few times. The second PCR ran roughly 7 to 12 cycles with a sample-barcoded 5' primer and J-beta primers. The authors tagged each cDNA molecule using a template-switch adaptor with 12 random nucleotides. TCRdb reanalysed the 5' RACE reads using MiXCR and keeps one entry per CDR3 protein. The sample yields nearly 800,000 distinct CDR3 sequences, approximately 60% seen once.

This receptor was taken from a man in his forties in good health. What was sequenced was blood. The chain links TRBV5-1 to TRBJ1-4; 11 bases map to TRBD1. CDR3 loop: CASSYGLGQGATNEKLFF. The CDR3 coding sequence is TGCGCCAGCAGCTATGGCCTGGGACAGGGGGCAACTAATGAAAAACTGTTTTTT.